These 8 T cell receptor beta chains share one sample of origin, sequenced in a study of shared clonotypes between healthy human individuals. TCRdb's copy holds only in-frame clones and misses some; the assay was immunoSEQ multiplex PCR. This sample yields fewer than 1 million clones, of which around 96% are seen a single time; about 0.22% belongs to the top ten. Naive CD8 cells were CD45RO-negative, positively selected for CCR7, excluding terminally differentiated effector memory CD45RA+ cells. The sequenced sample consisted of naive CD8+ T cells sorted from blood. These receptor sequences come from a man aged 25 to 45 in good health.

The chain uses TRBV11-2 and TRBJ2-1, with TRBD2 matching 10 bases. With 3 bases clipped from V and 5 bases from J, the junction kept 4 bases outside the gene matches. There are 15 residues in the CDR3. CDR1 and CDR2 (germline): SGHAT, FQNNGV. This CDR3 is CASSFGAGGNNEQFF. The CDR3, as DNA: TGTGCCAGCAGCTTCGGAGCGGGAGGGAACAATGAGCAGTTCTTC.

V usage is TRBV27 and J usage is TRBJ2-7; TRBD2 matches 10 bases. J was trimmed by 7 bases and V by 6 bases; bases with no gene match: 12. CDR1 and CDR2 (germline): MNHEY, SMNVEV (reference sequence). The CDR3 runs to 15 residues. CDR3 bases: TGTGCCAGCAGCCCCCTGGGGCTAGCGGGAGTTGAGCAGTACTTC. Its translation is CASSPLGLAGVEQYF.

The chain uses TRBV29-1 and TRBJ2-3; 8 bases fit TRBD2. With V trimmed by 7 bases and J by 1 base, 4 bases remained unmatched. Germline values: CDR1 SQVTM, CDR2 ANQGSEA. The CDR3 is 13 residues long. CDR3 bases: TGCAGCGGCGGGAGGTTCGGCACAGATACGCAGTATTTT. Residues: CSGGRFGTDTQYF.

The chain uses TRBV11-2 and TRBJ2-7; D possibly corresponds to TRBD2 (6 bases). With 4 bases removed from V and 1 base from J, the gap between germline ends came to 20 bases. The CDR3 totals 17 residues. From germline, CDR1 is SGHAT and CDR2 FQNNGV. The CDR3 DNA is TGTGCCAGCAGCTCCCAATTTGGTCGGGAGTGGTCCTACGAGCAGTACTTC. As protein: CASSSQFGREWSYEQYF.

This clone was seen a single time. This chain joins TRBV2 and TRBJ1-3; D gene uncertain. CDR1 is SNHLY, CDR2 FYNNEI, per germline. V was cut by 3 bases and J by 0 bases, with 9 bases left in between. This CDR3 is 15 amino acids long. In DNA, the CDR3 is TGTGCCAGCAGTGATGGACGGATCTCTGGAAACACCATATATTTT. It translates to CASSDGRISGNTIYF.

This chain links TRBV6-6 with TRBJ2-7; D uncertain. Between the trimmed V and J ends, which lost 5 bases and 3 bases, there was a span of 14 bases. CDR1 and CDR2 from the germline V gene are MNHNY and SVGAGI (reference sequence). The CDR3 totals 14 residues. For the CDR3, the DNA is TGTGCCAGCAGTCGCGTAGGGTTATTCTACGAGCAGTACTTC. This sequence encodes CASSRVGLFYEQYF.

The chain is built from TRBV9 and TRBJ2-7, with D perhaps TRBD2 (7 bases). The CDR3 totals 15 residues. Between the trimmed V and J ends, which lost 4 bases and 4 bases, there was a span of 18 bases. The germline V gene has CDR1 SGDLS and CDR2 YYNGEE. The CDR3, as DNA: TGTGCCAGCAGCCGGGGGGACATGAGAGTATACGAGCAGTACTTC. Encoded protein: CASSRGDMRVYEQYF.

The V call is TRBV7-8, the J call TRBJ2-7; 14 bases match TRBD2. Unmatched junction bases numbered 13, after V lost 3 bases and J lost 0 bases. Germline V lookup: CDR1 SGHVS, CDR2 FQNEAQ. CDR3 size: 20 residues. The CDR3 nucleotides read TGTGCCAGCAGCTTCCACCCCGGGACTAGCGGGAGTGGAAGCTCCTACGAGCAGTACTTC. It translates to CASSFHPGTSGSGSSYEQYF.